Following are 20 T cell receptor beta chains from one sample sequenced in a study of blood T cell repertoires in COVID-19. Clones were sequenced by immunoSEQ multiplex PCR, and TCRdb holds only the in-frame ones, with some missing. The table includes 210,000 or so clones, roughly 88% detected once. The sequencing sample was made of peripheral blood. The receptors were gathered from a man in his late teens or twenties with active or convalescent COVID-19.

This chain uses TRBV3-1 (or the pseudogene TRBV3-2) with TRBJ2-5; 9 bases are a match to TRBD1. Germline V lookup: CDR1 LGHDT, CDR2 YNNKEL (reference sequence). The CDR3 runs to 17 residues. J was trimmed by 2 bases and V by 5 bases; bases with no gene match: 12. CDR3 loop: CASSSIGTGSFQETQYF. CDR3 bases: TGTGCCAGCAGCTCGATAGGGACAGGGTCTTTTCAAGAGACCCAGTACTTC.

The chain is built from TRBV19 and TRBJ1-1; D gene unclear. Germline V gene data show CDR1 as LNHDA and CDR2 as SQIVND (reference sequence). The CDR3 runs to 14 residues. The V end was cut by 3 bases, the J end by 5 bases, with 13 bases between. CDR3 protein: CASSMRAYGTEAFF. The DNA of the CDR3 is TGTGCCAGTAGTATGAGGGCTTATGGGACTGAAGCTTTCTTT.

The chain couples TRBV28 to TRBJ1-1; TRBD1 agrees at 7 bases. V shed 2 bases and J 1 base; nucleotides not matched to a gene: 4. Germline values: CDR1 MDHEN, CDR2 SYDVKM. The CDR3 is 15 amino acids. DNA for the CDR3: TGTGCCAGCAGTTTAAGTGGGACAGAGAACACTGAAGCTTTCTTT. Translation: CASSLSGTENTEAFF.

The rearrangement links TRBV7-2 to TRBJ2-7; no firm D call. CDR3 length: 13 residues. Germline V gene data show CDR1 as SGHTA and CDR2 as FQGNSA. V was pared by 3 bases and J by 1 base, with 7 bases between. The DNA of the CDR3 is TGTGCCAGCAGCTTTCCGTCGTCCTACGAGCAGTACTTC. As protein: CASSFPSSYEQYF. Supplemented by reference TRBV7-2 and TRBJ2-7, the full variable domain reads GAGVSQSPSNKVTEKGKDVELRCDPISGHTALYWYRQSLGQGLEFLIYFQGNSAPDKSGLPSDRFSAERTGGSVSTLTIQRTQQEDSAVYLCASSFPSSYEQYFGPGTRLTVT.

V gene TRBV27 combines with J gene TRBJ2-6, with D unclear. The CDR3 is made up of 15 amino acids. Trimming took 6 bases from V and 2 from J, leaving 11 bases between them. Germline values: CDR1 MNHEY, CDR2 SMNVEV (reference sequence). CDR3 in DNA: TGTGCCAGCAGCTCTACCGTAACTGGGGCCAACGTCCTGACTTTC. Translating gives CASSSTVTGANVLTF.

The CDR3 here is CASSLSAGGPDTQYF. The CDR3 DNA reads as TGTGCCAGCAGCTTATCTGCGGGAGGCCCAGATACGCAGTATTTT. This rearrangement joins TRBV11-3 to TRBJ2-3, with 8 bases aligning to TRBD2. The CDR3 has 15 amino acids. With 2 bases clipped from V and 4 bases from J, the junction kept 5 bases outside the gene matches. The germline V gene has CDR1 SGHNT and CDR2 YENEEA.

Many counts were recorded for this clone. This sequence joins TRBV4-3 and TRBJ1-3; D is ambiguous. This CDR3 is 16 amino acids long. The germline V and J ends were trimmed by 0 bases and 4 bases, with 13 bases remaining between them. Germline values: CDR1 LGHNA, CDR2 YSLEER. CDR3 sequence (DNA): TGCGCCAGCAGCCAAGATTGGAGGGCGTCAGGAAACACCATATATTTT. Translated: CASSQDWRASGNTIYF.

The V gene is TRBV21-1, the J gene TRBJ2-7; the table's D call of TRBD1 was not tested on the DNA. TRBV21-1 is a known pseudogene. The CDR3 has 16 amino acids. CDR3 sequence: CASSKAPRTGAYEQYF. CDR3 coding DNA: TGTGCCAGCAGCAAGGCCCCTCGGACAGGGGCCTACGAGCAGTACTTC.

V usage is TRBV19 and J usage is TRBJ2-3; the match to TRBD1 covers 8 bases. Per the germline V gene, CDR1 is LNHDA and CDR2 is SQIVND (reference sequence). The CDR3 extends over 19 amino acids. J was trimmed by 0 bases and V by 2 bases; bases with no gene match: 13. The chain's CDR3 is CASSINVRGHFPSTDTQYF. The CDR3 DNA follows: TGTGCCAGTAGTATAAATGTCAGGGGGCATTTTCCTAGCACAGATACGCAGTATTTT.

The table lists this clone with a count of one. J is TRBJ2-7 and V is TRBV6-5; the D gene is possibly TRBD1 (5 bases). Germline loops: CDR1 MNHEY, CDR2 SVGAGI. Trimming removed 7 bases from V and 3 bases from J, with 16 bases in between. CDR3 length equals 14 residues. The CDR3 DNA reads TGTGCCAGCACACCAGGGTTGAAAATCTACGAGCAGTACTTC. Its protein product is CASTPGLKIYEQYF.

V gene TRBV7-9 combines with J gene TRBJ2-6; D not certain. Per germline, CDR1 SEHNR and CDR2 FQNEAQ (reference sequence). The CDR3 covers 17 residues. V shed 5 bases and J shed 2 bases, with 16 bases lying between them. The DNA of the CDR3 is TGTGCCAGCAGCGCCTCGACTTCCTCGACTGGGGCCAACGTCCTGACTTTC. Protein product: CASSASTSSTGANVLTF.

The chain links TRBV5-4 to TRBJ2-7; D gene unclear. V was pared by 4 bases and J by 4 bases, with 12 bases between. This CDR3 is 13 amino acids long. The germline CDR1 and CDR2 sequences are SGHNT and YYREEE (reference sequence). CDR3 coding DNA: TGTGCCAGCAGCCCAATAGAGGCGTACGAGCAGTACTTC. It encodes CASSPIEAYEQYF.

As to this clone: At one end, the junction sequence differs from germline, possibly due to a read error. The chain uses TRBV7-7 and TRBJ2-3; the D gene is possibly TRBD2 (5 bases). The CDR3 is made up of 14 amino acids. Germline CDR1 reads SSHAT; CDR2 reads FNYEAQ (reference sequence). This CDR3 is CASSLSGGTDTQYF. The CDR3 DNA is TGTGCTAGCAGCTTATCCGGGGGCACAGATACGCAGTATTTT.

The gene calls are TRBV27 and TRBJ1-5, with a weak D call TRBD1 (5 bases). The ends were cut back, 8 bases at V and 5 bases at J, with 19 bases in the middle. Germline assignment: CDR1 MNHEY and CDR2 SMNVEV (reference sequence). This CDR3 comprises 15 residues. The CDR3 spells CASADQAGLDQPQHF. The CDR3 DNA sequence: TGTGCCAGCGCCGACCAGGCAGGGCTAGATCAGCCCCAGCATTTT.

This rearrangement joins TRBV28 to TRBJ2-3; 10 nucleotides line up with TRBD2. CDR3 length equals 18 residues. CDR1 is MDHEN, CDR2 SYDVKM, per germline. Losses at the gene ends were 6 bases for V and 0 bases for J; bases not matched to a gene: 12. For the CDR3, the DNA is TGTGCCAGCAGCTATCATTCGACTAGCGGGTACAGCACAGATACGCAGTATTTT. Translating gives CASSYHSTSGYSTDTQYF.

The chain joins TRBV7-3 to TRBJ2-5; a possible D gene is TRBD2 (6 bases). The CDR3 contains 15 residues. Germline CDR1 and CDR2: SGHTA and FQGTGA. V was clipped by 5 bases and J by 4 bases, with 17 bases between them. The CDR3 sequence: CASSPEGTPRETQYF. The CDR3 bases are TGTGCCAGCAGCCCGGAGGGCACCCCACGAGAGACCCAGTACTTC.

The gene calls are TRBV6-6 and TRBJ2-3; a possible D gene is TRBD1 (6 bases). V was pared by 2 bases and J by 0 bases, with 12 bases between. The CDR3 totals 16 residues. Germline V gene data show CDR1 as MNHNY and CDR2 as SVGAGI (reference sequence). CDR3 bases: TGTGCCAGCAGTTACCCACAGGGTACTAGCACAGATACGCAGTATTTT. As protein: CASSYPQGTSTDTQYF.

The CDR3 sequence is CASSTGQNMNTGELFF. The CDR3 DNA sequence: TGTGCCAGCAGCACCGGACAGAATATGAACACCGGGGAGCTGTTTTTT. The chain employs TRBV5-4 and TRBJ2-2; a weak D match, TRBD1 (6 bases). Trimming took 4 bases from V and 1 from J, leaving 14 bases between them. Germline V gives CDR1 SGHNT, CDR2 YYREEE (reference sequence). The CDR3 extends over 16 amino acids.

The chain links TRBV28 to TRBJ2-7; 9 nucleotides agree with TRBD1. Germline V gene lookup returns CDR1 MDHEN and CDR2 SYDVKM. The V and J ends lost 0 bases and 2 bases, in that order; junction bases with no gene match: 11. The CDR3 has 18 amino acids. CDR3 bases: TGTGCCAGCAGTTTATGGGGACAGGGCTACGAGGCCGCCTACGAGCAGTACTTC. This gives the protein CASSLWGQGYEAAYEQYF.

The gene calls are TRBV3-1 (or the pseudogene TRBV3-2) and TRBJ1-1; 10 bases align to TRBD1. The V gene end was trimmed by 3 bases and the J gene end by 11 bases; junction bases not matched to a gene: 12. Looked up from germline, CDR1 is LGHDT and CDR2 is YNNKEL (reference sequence). The CDR3 length is 15 residues. CDR3 sequence reads: CASSHGPGTGVRAFF. DNA of the CDR3: TGTGCCAGCAGCCACGGTCCCGGGACAGGGGTTCGGGCTTTCTTT.